The 3 T cell receptor beta chains reported below all come from one sample, sequenced in a study of T cell repertoires and Cas9 in healthy adults. Generated by immunoSEQ multiplex PCR, the TCRdb table keeps only in-frame clones and is missing some. The sample holds roughly 23,000 clones; about 89% are singletons and the top ten take approximately 1.5%. The sample consisted of CD4+ effector T cells (CD127+, CD25-, CD137-, CD154-) from PBMCs; culture status not recorded. These receptors were collected from a human donor in good health.

The chain links TRBV4-2 to TRBJ1-2; 7 positions match TRBD1. Germline CDR1 LGHNA, CDR2 YNFKEQ. This CDR3 is built from 14 residues. After removal of 2 bases from V and 5 bases from J, the junction contained 5 bases not matched to a gene. CDR3 DNA sequence: TGTGCCAGCAGCCAAACCACAGGGGTTTATGGCTACACCTTC. Protein: CASSQTTGVYGYTF.

The V and J genes are TRBV5-1 and TRBJ2-6, with TRBD1 identical over 9 bases. Per the germline V gene, CDR1 is SGHRS and CDR2 is YFSETQ. CDR3 length: 18 residues. J lost 0 bases, V lost 3 bases, and 7 bases had no gene match. The chain's CDR3 is CASSSYGTGTSGANVLTF. The CDR3 DNA is TGCGCCAGCAGCTCGTATGGGACAGGGACCTCTGGGGCCAACGTCCTGACTTTC.

The V call is TRBV7-9, the J call TRBJ1-1; D is ambiguous. V lost 0 bases, J lost 6 bases, and 5 bases lay in between. Looked up from germline, CDR1 is SEHNR and CDR2 is FQNEAQ (reference sequence). The CDR3 consists of 12 residues. The CDR3 region has the DNA TGTGCCAGCAGCTTAGCGCTATCTGAAGCTTTCTTT. This codes for CASSLALSEAFF.